The 25 T cell receptor beta chains listed next were all sequenced from one sample in a study of T-cell reconstitution after alpha-beta-depleted transplantation in children. Using unique molecular identifiers, the investigators prepared the TCRbeta library. TCRdb recomputed calls from the PCR reads with MiXCR, one row per CDR3 protein. The sample includes fewer than 400,000 distinct CDR3 sequences, just over 20% of them seen just once. Sample: PBMCs from the stem cell graft donor, taken from the stem cell graft. The receptors shown here come from a human donor who donated a stem cell graft to a child with acute myeloid leukemia.

This clonotype was found a few times. CDR3 bases: TGCGCCAGCAGCCCTGGGACTAGCGTAAACATTCAGTACTTC. Protein product: CASSPGTSVNIQYF. The gene calls are TRBV5-1 and TRBJ2-4, with TRBD2 matching 10 bases. Germline CDR1 is SGHRS and CDR2 is YFSETQ. The V gene end was trimmed by 4 bases and the J gene end by 6 bases; junction bases not matched to a gene: 4. CDR3 length equals 14 residues.

This clonotype was counted many times. This chain joins TRBV20-1 and TRBJ1-5; perhaps TRBD1 as D (6 bases). This CDR3 is 15 amino acids long. V was trimmed by 1 base and J by 6 bases, leaving 16 bases between them. The germline CDR1 and CDR2 sequences are DFQATT and SNEGSKA (reference sequence). The CDR3 coding sequence is TGCAGTGCTAGAGCTTCGGGGGGCGGACTTCAGCCCCAGCATTTT. Its protein is CSARASGGGLQPQHF.

V is TRBV20-1 and J is TRBJ1-5; TRBD1 is a possible D gene (5 bases). The CDR3 extends over 13 amino acids. CDR1 and CDR2 from the germline V gene are DFQATT and SNEGSKA (reference sequence). Trimming shortened V by 5 bases and J by 3 bases, and 11 bases separated the two germline ends. The CDR3 sequence: CSARGTANQPQHF. CDR3 bases: TGCAGTGCTCGGGGGACGGCCAATCAGCCCCAGCATTTT.

In its sample, this clonotype was seen many times. The chain recombines TRBV12-3 or TRBV12-4 with TRBJ2-3, with D hard to call. This CDR3 comprises 14 residues. Trimming pared 7 bases from V and 0 bases from J, leaving 11 bases between. CDR3 protein: CASTFGHSTDTQYF. DNA for the CDR3: TGTGCCAGCACCTTCGGGCATAGCACAGATACGCAGTATTTT.

This clonotype was recorded many times. The rearrangement links TRBV4-3 to TRBJ2-7, with D perhaps matching TRBD1 or TRBD2 (5 bases each). The CDR3 is made up of 15 amino acids. Between the trimmed V and J ends, which lost 0 bases and 0 bases, there was a span of 9 bases. CDR1 is LGHNA and CDR2 is YSLEER in the germline V gene. The CDR3 nucleotides are TGCGCCAGCAGCCAAGAGAGGGACCCCTCCTACGAGCAGTACTTC. This translates into CASSQERDPSYEQYF.

V gene TRBV5-1 combines with J gene TRBJ2-3; D is undetermined. Germline V gene data show CDR1 as SGHRS and CDR2 as YFSETQ. The CDR3 has 12 residues. The germline V and J ends were trimmed by 4 bases and 1 base, with 4 bases remaining between them. The DNA of the CDR3 is TGCGCCAGCAGCATACGCACAGATACGCAGTATTTT. It codes for CASSIRTDTQYF.

There are a few counts of this clonotype. This chain joins TRBV10-2 and TRBJ2-5; 7 positions agree with TRBD2. This CDR3 contains 15 residues. The ends lost 3 bases at V and 3 bases at J; junction bases unmatched: 7. Germline V gives CDR1 WSHSY, CDR2 SAAADI. Here the CDR3 DNA reads TGCGCCAGCAGTGATTCTCTGGGGAGGGAAGAGACCCAGTACTTC. This gives the protein CASSDSLGREETQYF.

V is TRBV27 and J is TRBJ1-3, with D tentatively TRBD1 (5 bases). V was pared by 5 bases and J by 4 bases, with 9 bases between. This CDR3 comprises 13 residues. Germline CDR1 and CDR2: MNHEY and SMNVEV (reference sequence). The CDR3 loop is CASSPRQGNTIYF. In DNA form, the CDR3 reads TGTGCCAGCAGTCCAAGACAGGGAAACACCATATATTTT.

This chain links TRBV29-1 with TRBJ2-3; unclear D gene. V was trimmed by 6 bases and J by 0 bases, leaving 10 bases between them. This CDR3 comprises 13 residues. CDR1 and CDR2 (germline): SQVTM, ANQGSEA. The CDR3 bases are TGCAGCGTCAGACCCGGGAGCACAGATACGCAGTATTTT. Translation gives CSVRPGSTDTQYF.

This sequence joins TRBV11-1 and TRBJ1-1, with 7 bases identical to TRBD1. The CDR3 has 20 amino acids. The germline gives CDR1 SGHAT, CDR2 FQDESV (reference sequence). Unmatched junction bases numbered 21, after V lost 5 bases and J lost 0 bases. The CDR3 region has the DNA TGTGCCAGCAGCGGAGGGACAGCCGAGGGGGTTGGCGTTTTGAACACTGAAGCTTTCTTT. This gives the protein CASSGGTAEGVGVLNTEAFF.

This chain links TRBV2 with TRBJ2-1; TRBD2 matches at 9 bases. Germline lookup yields CDR1 SNHLY and CDR2 FYNNEI. The CDR3 is 15 amino acids. The CDR3 sequence is CASLAGMSSYNEQFF. Here the CDR3 DNA reads TGTGCTAGTCTAGCGGGGATGAGCTCCTACAATGAGCAGTTCTTC. The complete variable domain, with remaining parts taken from reference TRBV2 and TRBJ2-1, reads EPEVTQTPSHQVTQMGQEVILRCVPISNHLYFYWYRQILGQKVEFLVSFYNNEISEKSEIFDDQFSVERPDGSNFTLKIRSTKLEDSAMYFCASLAGMSSYNEQFFGPGTRLTVL.

The table lists this clonotype with many counts. V is TRBV20-1 and J is TRBJ2-7; maybe TRBD2 (5 bases). V lost 3 bases and J 4 bases, leaving 10 bases between the germline ends. This CDR3 region has 12 residues. Germline V CDR1 and CDR2: DFQATT, SNEGSKA (reference sequence). CDR3: CSASGSGYEQYF. Written as DNA, the CDR3 is TGCAGTGCTAGTGGGAGTGGATACGAGCAGTACTTC.

The CDR3 region has the DNA TGCAGTGCCCCCGGTGTTAGCGGGAGGAGCGAGCAGTACTTC. Translating it yields CSAPGVSGRSEQYF. The genes are TRBV20-1 and TRBJ2-7; TRBD2 matches 10 bases. Trimming removed 6 bases from V and 6 bases from J; junction bases left unmatched: 11. CDR3 length: 14 amino acids. Germline-derived CDR1 and CDR2 are DFQATT and SNEGSKA (reference sequence).

This clonotype was seen a handful of times. The chain uses TRBV5-5 and TRBJ2-7; D is possibly TRBD1 or TRBD2 (5 bases each). V lost 2 bases to trimming and J lost 3 bases, with 15 bases between them. The CDR3 totals 15 residues. Germline CDR1 reads SGHKS; CDR2 reads YYEKEE (reference sequence). For the CDR3, the DNA is TGTGCCAGCAGCTTCCGGGACCGGCACGACTACGAGCAGTACTTC. Its protein is CASSFRDRHDYEQYF.

This clonotype was observed many times. V usage is TRBV10-3 and J usage is TRBJ1-1; D unclear. The CDR3 runs to 12 residues. The V gene's germline CDR1 is ENHRY and CDR2 SYGVKD. V was pared by 2 bases and J by 5 bases, with 6 bases between. The CDR3 reads CAISEGRTEAFF. In nucleotides, the CDR3 is TGTGCCATCAGTGAGGGGAGGACTGAAGCTTTCTTT.

DNA of the CDR3: TGTGCCAGCAGCTTAGCACTAGCGGTGGGCACAGATACGCAGTATTTT. Its protein product is CASSLALAVGTDTQYF. The gene calls are TRBV7-9 and TRBJ2-3; 8 nucleotides match TRBD2. This CDR3 comprises 16 residues. The germline V gene has CDR1 SEHNR and CDR2 FQNEAQ (reference sequence). V lost 0 bases and J lost 1; bases outside the gene matches: 3.

This chain joins TRBV4-3 and TRBJ2-7; D possibly corresponds to TRBD1 (6 bases). The CDR3 has 15 residues. V lost 0 bases and J lost 1, with 10 bases in between. Germline loops: CDR1 LGHNA, CDR2 YSLEER. CDR3 sequence: CASSQDRQASYEQYF. DNA of the CDR3: TGCGCCAGCAGCCAAGATCGACAGGCTTCCTACGAGCAGTACTTC.

The chain uses TRBV10-3 and TRBJ2-1, with 13 nucleotides matching TRBD2. Germline CDR1 is ENHRY and CDR2 is SYGVKD. This CDR3 comprises 16 residues. With V trimmed by 7 bases and J by 0 bases, 3 bases remained unmatched. As DNA, the CDR3 is TGTGCCATCACCGGGACTAGCGGGACCTCCTACAATGAGCAGTTCTTC. Its translation is CAITGTSGTSYNEQFF.

The chain couples TRBV20-1 to TRBJ2-5, with no clear D. The CDR3 sequence is 12 residues long. Per germline, CDR1 DFQATT and CDR2 SNEGSKA (reference sequence). V gave up 0 bases and J gave up 6 bases, with 8 bases separating them. CDR3 sequence reads: CSARDGSKTQYF. CDR3 nucleotide sequence: TGCAGTGCTAGAGACGGTAGCAAGACCCAGTACTTC.

CDR3 DNA sequence: TGCAGTGCTAGGGCGGGAGTCGGCAATGAGCAGTTCTTC. The encoded protein is CSARAGVGNEQFF. The chain links TRBV20-1 to TRBJ2-1, with 7 bases that match TRBD2. V lost 3 bases and J lost 6; bases outside the gene matches: 5. CDR1 and CDR2 from the germline V gene are DFQATT and SNEGSKA (reference sequence). This CDR3 has 13 amino acids.

This clonotype was counted a few times. The V and J genes are TRBV15 and TRBJ1-1; TRBD1 matches at 10 bases. Germline values: CDR1 LNHNV, CDR2 YYDKDF (reference sequence). Trimming cost V 6 bases and J 3 bases; bases outside gene matches: 1. The CDR3 consists of 13 residues. The CDR3 DNA reads TGTGCCACCAGGGGACAGGGGTACACTGAAGCTTTCTTT. Translating gives CATRGQGYTEAFF.

The CDR3 DNA reads TGTGCCAGCAGCCAAGCCCTTCTAGCGGGAGGGTCCCACGAGCAGTACTTC. Translation: CASSQALLAGGSHEQYF. V is TRBV4-2 and J is TRBJ2-7; 12 bases line up with TRBD2. Germline loops: CDR1 LGHNA, CDR2 YNFKEQ. The trim removed 1 base at V and 5 bases at J, leaving 9 bases unmatched. CDR3 length: 17 amino acids.

The V gene is TRBV20-1, the J gene TRBJ2-4; a possible D gene is TRBD1 (6 bases). Germline CDR1 reads DFQATT; CDR2 reads SNEGSKA (reference sequence). This CDR3 comprises 12 residues. The V end lost 8 bases, the J end lost 2 bases, and 10 bases lay between the germline ends. The CDR3 region is CSQQGTKNIQYF. In DNA form, the CDR3 reads TGCAGTCAGCAGGGGACCAAAAACATTCAGTACTTC.

In the case of this clonotype: The conserved phenylalanine or tryptophan is not found at the CDR3 terminus, so this likely reflects a read error. CDR3 amino acids: CSARGTGSSYEQYY. DNA of the CDR3: TGCAGTGCTAGAGGGACAGGGAGCTCCTACGAGCAGTACTAC. This sequence joins TRBV20-1 and TRBJ2-7, with 8 bases matching TRBD1. The CDR3 has 14 amino acids. V dropped 1 base and J dropped 0; count of bases not matched to a gene: 2. Germline V gene data show CDR1 as DFQATT and CDR2 as SNEGSKA (reference sequence).

In nucleotides, the CDR3 is TGTGCCAGCAGCGTAGATTTGGGTTTTACGGGAAACACCATATATTTT. Translation gives CASSVDLGFTGNTIYF. V gene TRBV9 combines with J gene TRBJ1-3; D unresolved. The V gene's germline CDR1 is SGDLS and CDR2 YYNGEE. V was shortened by 0 bases and J by 4 bases, with 14 bases between the two germline ends. The CDR3 is 16 residues long.